One sample yielded the 15 T cell receptor beta chains listed below, sequenced in a study of Ad26.COV2.S vaccination and SARS-CoV-2 variants. The repertoire was sequenced with immunoSEQ multiplex PCR; TCRdb's copy has only in-frame clones and lacks some. The sample lists some 350,000 clones; around 83% were seen once. The treatment was: some 20 received Ad26.COV2.S at low or high dose, single or two shots; a few received placebo; per-sample allocation not given. Sampling was performed 63 days after the first vaccine or placebo injection. Sequenced material: peripheral blood, taken in a trial of Ad26.COV2.S vaccine versus placebo. The receptors originated from a person between 18 and 59 years old who received the Ad26.COV2.S COVID-19 vaccine or a placebo.

This clone appeared a few times. V is TRBV3-1 (or the pseudogene TRBV3-2) and J is TRBJ2-1, with a tentative D call TRBD1 (6 bases). Trimming left V 5 bases short and J 6 bases short, with 20 bases between. Germline V gene lookup returns CDR1 LGHDT and CDR2 YNNKEL (reference sequence). The CDR3 length is 16 residues. CDR3 nucleotide sequence: TGTGCCAGCAGCTCCACAGGGTTGTTTATTCGCAATGAGCAGTTCTTC. This translates into CASSSTGLFIRNEQFF.

The chain joins TRBV20-1 to TRBJ2-1; 7 bases line up with TRBD1. J lost 8 bases, V lost 6 bases, and 4 bases had no gene match. Germline V lookup: CDR1 DFQATT, CDR2 SNEGSKA (reference sequence). This CDR3 contains 11 residues. CDR3 sequence (DNA): TGCAGTGCAGACAGGGCTGATGAGCAGTTCTTC. Translation: CSADRADEQFF.

The DNA for the CDR3 is TGTGCCAGCAGTGAATTTGCCCAAGAGACCCAGTACTTC. Its protein is CASSEFAQETQYF. This rearrangement joins TRBV25-1 to TRBJ2-5; the D is unclear. Deletions cut 1 base from V and 1 base from J, with 4 bases between. The CDR3 runs to 13 residues. Germline CDR1 is MGHDK and CDR2 is SYGVNS.

V is TRBV12-5 and J is TRBJ2-3; D might be TRBD2 (7 bases). Germline V CDR1 and CDR2: LGHNT, FRNRAP. Trimming pared 1 base from V and 2 bases from J, leaving 16 bases between. The CDR3 spans 17 residues. CDR3 nucleotides: TGTGCTAGTGGTTTGGGTAGGGGGGGGCCCTCCACAGATACGCAGTATTTT. Translated, it gives CASGLGRGGPSTDTQYF.

V usage is TRBV9 and J usage is TRBJ2-2; D perhaps matches TRBD2 (6 bases). CDR1 and CDR2 from the germline V gene are SGDLS and YYNGEE. The CDR3 spans 15 residues. Trimming took 0 bases from V and 3 from J, leaving 9 bases between them. CDR3 residues: CASSVGRDDTGELFF. CDR3 sequence (DNA): TGTGCCAGCAGCGTAGGGAGGGACGACACCGGGGAGCTGTTTTTT.

The chain employs TRBV6-2 or TRBV6-3 and TRBJ1-1; the D gene is possibly TRBD1 (5 bases). The CDR3 consists of 14 residues. V was pared by 4 bases and J by 1 base, with 10 bases between. Looked up from germline, CDR1 is MNHEY and CDR2 is SVGEGT. In DNA, the CDR3 is TGTGCCAGCAGTTCCCTCGGGGCGAACACTGAAGCTTTCTTT. Protein: CASSSLGANTEAFF.

This chain joins TRBV11-2 and TRBJ1-3; D call uncertain. CDR1 and CDR2 from the germline V gene are SGHAT and FQNNGV. The V end was cut by 5 bases, the J end by 0 bases, with 17 bases between. The CDR3 spans 17 residues. CDR3 sequence (DNA): TGTGCCAGCAGCGCCTTGGACCGAGCATCCTCTGGAAACACCATATATTTT. This gives the protein CASSALDRASSGNTIYF.

The DNA for the CDR3 is TGTGCCAGAAGCACGAATCGGGATCCCGAGGGTTGTGATTCACCCCTCCACTTT. This codes for CARSTNRDPEGCDSPLHF. The genes are TRBV5-3 and TRBJ1-6, with no clear D. TRBV5-3 is an ORF for which the function is uncertain. The length of the CDR3 is 18 residues. Trimming cost V 4 bases and J 8 bases, with 25 bases left between them.

The chain is built from TRBV5-6 and TRBJ2-1, with 9 bases fitting TRBD1. CDR3 length: 15 residues. Germline CDR1 reads SGHDT; CDR2 reads YYEEEE. Trimming removed 1 base from V and 7 bases from J; junction bases left unmatched: 6. The CDR3 region is CASSLNGQGRNEQFF. The CDR3 bases are TGTGCCAGCAGCTTGAACGGACAGGGGCGTAATGAGCAGTTCTTC.

The rearrangement joins TRBV5-1 to TRBJ1-2, with D possibly TRBD1 on 5 matching bases. V shed 1 base and J shed 8 bases, with 12 bases lying between them. CDR1 is SGHRS, CDR2 YFSETQ, per germline. The CDR3 runs to 13 residues. CDR3 amino acids: CASSLQGAEGYTF. The CDR3 DNA sequence: TGCGCCAGCAGCTTGCAGGGTGCGGAAGGCTACACCTTC.

V gene TRBV29-1 combines with J gene TRBJ2-7; 10 bases align to TRBD2. V shed 4 bases and J 2 bases; nucleotides not matched to a gene: 5. The CDR3 is made up of 14 amino acids. Germline CDR1 SQVTM, CDR2 ANQGSEA. The CDR3 sequence is CSVVRTSGTYEQYF. The CDR3 DNA sequence: TGCAGCGTTGTTAGGACTAGCGGCACCTACGAGCAGTACTTC.

This chain connects TRBV6-6 to TRBJ2-1; D possibly corresponds to TRBD2 (6 bases). Trimming pared 4 bases from V and 8 bases from J, leaving 15 bases between. CDR1 MNHNY and CDR2 SVGAGI come from the germline V gene (reference sequence). CDR3 length: 14 residues. The CDR3 bases are TGTGCCAGCAGTTCCAGCGGGTACTCTGATGAGCAGTTCTTC. Protein sequence: CASSSSGYSDEQFF.

The chain joins TRBV14 to TRBJ1-1; a possible D gene is TRBD1 (5 bases). Germline V CDR1 and CDR2: SGHDN, FVKESK. The germline V and J ends were trimmed by 1 base and 6 bases, with 21 bases remaining between them. The CDR3 is 17 residues long. CDR3 DNA: TGTGCCAGCAGCCAAGTGGATGGGTGGGGGTCGGAGCCTGAAGCTTTCTTT. Translating gives CASSQVDGWGSEPEAFF.

The chain recombines TRBV7-9 with TRBJ2-1; 12 bases agree with TRBD2. CDR3 length equals 15 residues. CDR1 and CDR2 (germline): SEHNR, FQNEAQ (reference sequence). V shed 6 bases and J 8 bases; nucleotides not matched to a gene: 8. CDR3 region: CASRPLAGGWDEQFF. The CDR3 DNA sequence: TGTGCCAGCAGGCCACTAGCGGGGGGATGGGATGAGCAGTTCTTC. The full variable domain, in which reference TRBV7-9 and TRBJ2-1 provide the parts outside the CDR3, is DTGVSQNPRHKITKRGQNVTFRCDPISEHNRLYWYRQTLGQGPEFLTYFQNEAQLEKSRLLSDRFSAERPKGSFSTLEIQRTEQGDSAMYLCASRPLAGGWDEQFFGPGTRLTVL.

This clone has more than one count but fewer than ten. The chain has TRBV2 and TRBJ2-2; possibly TRBD1 or TRBD2 for D (5 bases each). V was pared by 5 bases and J by 4 bases, with 17 bases between. This CDR3 spans 16 amino acids. The V gene's germline CDR1 is SNHLY and CDR2 FYNNEI. CDR3 in DNA: TGTGCCAGCAGTACGGACTCAAACAGGCGCACCGGGGAGCTGTTTTTT. Encoded protein: CASSTDSNRRTGELFF. The full variable domain, rest sourced from reference TRBV2 and TRBJ2-2, is EPEVTQTPSHQVTQMGQEVILRCVPISNHLYFYWYRQILGQKVEFLVSFYNNEISEKSEIFDDQFSVERPDGSNFTLKIRSTKLEDSAMYFCASSTDSNRRTGELFFGEGSRLTVL.